These 12 T cell receptor beta chains share one sample of origin, sequenced in a study of naive and memory T cell subsets (dated by TCRdb to 2015 to 2018). The method behind the library was UMI-ligation and nested PCR. Data came from an Illumina MiSeq. The beta constant-region primer consisted of an equimolar mixture of two oligonucleotides that together covered TRBC1 and TRBC2. The ligated cDNA went through four rounds of PCR with nested alpha and beta constant-region primers together with the SP2 primer. TCRdb reran the public reads through fastp at Q25 and MiXCR, keeping productive beta chains. One record per CDR3 amino acid sequence lists the most common genes and DNA. This sample comprises about 17,000 distinct CDR3 sequences, roughly 10% of them detected only once. Together, the top ten hold more than 20% of the sample. Specimen: central memory CD8+ T cells from blood. This sample's cell subset or site label indicates: central memory, CD45RA- CD27+. The receptors stem from a human donor in good health.

This clonotype was counted between two and nine times. The rearrangement links TRBV13 to TRBJ2-7; D gene uncertain. Germline V lookup: CDR1 PRHDT, CDR2 FYEKMQ (reference sequence). This CDR3 has 12 amino acids. Trimming took 4 bases from V and 1 from J, leaving 5 bases between them. The CDR3 bases are TGTGCCAGCAGCTCACTTTCCTACGAGCAGTACTTC. Protein sequence: CASSSLSYEQYF. Full variable domain (missing parts from reference TRBV13 and TRBJ2-7): AAGVIQSPRHLIKEKRETATLKCYPIPRHDTVYWYQQGPGQDPQFLISFYEKMQSDKGSIPDRFSAQQFSDYHSELNMSSLELGDSALYFCASSSLSYEQYFGPGTRLTVT.

This clonotype was seen a few times. The chain carries TRBV27 and TRBJ2-7; D may be TRBD1 (6 bases). V gave up 2 bases and J gave up 4 bases, with 12 bases separating them. Germline CDR1 is MNHEY and CDR2 is SMNVEV (reference sequence). This CDR3 has 14 amino acids. The chain's CDR3 is CASSLMLQGYEQYF. The CDR3 DNA sequence: TGTGCCAGCAGTTTAATGTTACAGGGTTACGAGCAGTACTTC.

This clonotype has a count of ten or more. V is TRBV11-2 and J is TRBJ2-3, with D tentatively TRBD2 (6 bases). The CDR3 consists of 16 residues. V lost 6 bases and J lost 4, with 20 bases in between. CDR1 and CDR2 (germline): SGHAT, FQNNGV. This CDR3 reads CASSPTAGTPPDTQYF. The CDR3 region has the DNA TGTGCCAGCAGTCCCACGGCGGGGACCCCCCCAGATACGCAGTATTTT.

This clonotype was observed a handful of times. The chain has TRBV28 and TRBJ1-1; D uncertain. Germline lookup yields CDR1 MDHEN and CDR2 SYDVKM. The V end lost 1 base, the J end lost 0 bases, and 6 bases lay between the germline ends. The length of the CDR3 is 14 residues. The CDR3 protein is CASSLLAMNTEAFF. CDR3 sequence (DNA): TGTGCCAGCAGTTTATTAGCCATGAACACTGAAGCTTTCTTT.

The chain employs TRBV2 and TRBJ2-1; TRBD2 agrees at 12 bases. V was pared by 6 bases and J by 2 bases, with 2 bases of the junction left unmatched. The germline V gene has CDR1 SNHLY and CDR2 FYNNEI. The CDR3 totals 15 residues. The CDR3 DNA reads as TGTGCCAGCAGGGCTAGCGGGGGGGCCTACAATGAGCAGTTCTTC. Its translation is CASRASGGAYNEQFF. The entire variable domain, with the rest obtained from reference TRBV2 and TRBJ2-1, is as follows: EPEVTQTPSHQVTQMGQEVILRCVPISNHLYFYWYRQILGQKVEFLVSFYNNEISEKSEIFDDQFSVERPDGSNFTLKIRSTKLEDSAMYFCASRASGGAYNEQFFGPGTRLTVL.

The chain uses TRBV20-1 and TRBJ2-2, with D possibly matching TRBD1 (6 bases). The ends were cut back, 0 bases at V and 3 bases at J, with 8 bases in the middle. The CDR3 contains 14 residues. In germline, CDR1 is DFQATT, CDR2 SNEGSKA (reference sequence). The chain's CDR3 is CSAREAGDTGELFF. The DNA for the CDR3 is TGCAGTGCTAGAGAGGCAGGGGACACCGGGGAGCTGTTTTTT.

This clonotype was recorded at least ten times. The chain has TRBV4-3 and TRBJ1-4; 10 bases are a match to TRBD1. The CDR3 length is 15 residues. Germline trimming cut 4 bases from V and 8 bases from J; bases unmatched to any gene: 7. Looked up from germline, CDR1 is LGHNA and CDR2 is YSLEER. The CDR3 DNA reads as TGCGCCAGCAGCCGGGACCGGGACAGGGGAGAAAAACTGTTTTTT. It codes for CASSRDRDRGEKLFF.

At least ten counts were recorded for this clonotype. The V call is TRBV4-3, the J call TRBJ2-7; D remains ambiguous. Germline lookup yields CDR1 LGHNA and CDR2 YSLEER. The length of the CDR3 is 16 residues. The V and J ends lost 0 bases and 6 bases respectively, with 18 bases between them. CDR3 amino acids: CASSQDGNSFPSEQYF. The CDR3 DNA reads TGCGCCAGCAGCCAAGACGGTAACTCATTTCCCTCCGAGCAGTACTTC.

The chain is built from TRBV28 and TRBJ2-7, with unresolved D. V shed 7 bases and J shed 4 bases, with 8 bases lying between them. There are 11 residues in the CDR3. Looked up from germline, CDR1 is MDHEN and CDR2 is SYDVKM. CDR3 nucleotide sequence: TGTGCCAGCACCTTAGGATACGAGCAGTACTTC. Protein sequence: CASTLGYEQYF.

This chain links TRBV12-3 or TRBV12-4 with TRBJ2-2; 9 bases fit TRBD2. Trimming at V came to 0 bases and at J to 3 bases, leaving 8 bases not matched to a gene. This CDR3 spans 18 amino acids. DNA of the CDR3: TGTGCCAGCAGTTTAGCAGCTCTAGCGGGGATATACACCGGGGAGCTGTTTTTT. This gives the protein CASSLAALAGIYTGELFF.

In its sample, this clonotype was seen many times. The chain links TRBV5-6 to TRBJ2-3; possibly TRBD2 for D (6 bases). CDR1 and CDR2 from the germline V gene are SGHDT and YYEEEE. V lost 2 bases and J 0 bases, leaving 10 bases between the germline ends. The CDR3 is made up of 15 amino acids. For the CDR3, the DNA is TGTGCCAGCAGCTTCTTCGGGACTAGCACAGATACGCAGTATTTT. Protein: CASSFFGTSTDTQYF.

This clonotype was detected ten times or more. The rearrangement uses TRBV5-5 and TRBJ2-1; D possibly matches TRBD1 or TRBD2 (5 bases each). CDR3 length equals 15 residues. In germline, CDR1 is SGHKS, CDR2 YYEKEE (reference sequence). Trimming took off 1 base at V and 4 bases at J, with 12 bases between the two ends. This CDR3 is CASSLRDGFYNEQFF. The DNA of the CDR3 is TGTGCCAGCAGCTTGAGGGACGGATTTTACAATGAGCAGTTCTTC.